The rows below give T cell receptor beta chains drawn from one sample of a study of blood T cell repertoires in COVID-19. Here immunoSEQ multiplex PCR was the method, and the copy in TCRdb shows in-frame clones only, minus some. This sample has approximately 210,000 clones, with roughly nine tenths found just once. The material sequenced was peripheral blood. These receptors came from a woman aged 70-85 years with acute or convalescent COVID-19. The CDR3 runs from the conserved cysteine through the conserved F or W. Fields, in order: V gene, J gene, CDR3 length, clone size, D gene, CDR3 DNA, CDR3 protein. D genes are given only for firm matches. A row's size may be missing; if present it is once, few, many or a size class.

v_call: TRBV19; j_call: TRBJ2-1; cdr3_length: 16; clone_size: few; d_call: TRBD2; cdr3_nt: TGTGCCAGTAGTCCATCGACTAGCGGGGGGGCACATGAGCAGTTCTTC; cdr3_aa: CASSPSTSGGAHEQFF
v_call: TRBV5-1; j_call: TRBJ1-3; cdr3_length: 16; clone_size: few; d_call: TRBD1; cdr3_nt: TGCGCCAGCAGGCCGGGACAGCAATTTTCTGGAAACACCATATATTTT; cdr3_aa: CASRPGQQFSGNTIYF
v_call: TRBV23-1; j_call: TRBJ2-7; cdr3_length: 15; clone_size: once; d_call: -; cdr3_nt: TGCGCCAGCAGTCAATCCAAGGGGTCTTATTACGAGCAGTACTTC; cdr3_aa: CASSQSKGSYYEQYF
v_call: TRBV6-4; j_call: TRBJ2-5; cdr3_length: 13; clone_size: -; d_call: -; cdr3_nt: TGTGCCAGCAGTGAGATCCGGGGAGGGACCCAGTACTTC; cdr3_aa: CASSEIRGGTQYF
v_call: TRBV27; j_call: TRBJ2-2; cdr3_length: 18; clone_size: few; d_call: -; cdr3_nt: TGTGCCAGCAGTTTAGCTCCGGCCGAGATATGGCGGACCGGGGAGCTGTTTTTT; cdr3_aa: CASSLAPAEIWRTGELFF
v_call: TRBV11-2; j_call: TRBJ2-1; cdr3_length: 13; clone_size: once; d_call: TRBD2; cdr3_nt: TGTGCCAGCGGAGCGGGGCAAGCGTATGAGCAGTTCTTC; cdr3_aa: CASGAGQAYEQFF
v_call: TRBV5-1; j_call: TRBJ2-5; cdr3_length: 13; clone_size: -; d_call: -; cdr3_nt: TGCGCCAGCAGCCCAAATCCCGAGAAGACCCAGTACTTC; cdr3_aa: CASSPNPEKTQYF
v_call: TRBV5-1; j_call: TRBJ1-5; cdr3_length: 16; clone_size: -; d_call: TRBD1; cdr3_nt: TGCGCCAGCAGCCTTGAGGGACAGGGGAGCAATCAGCCCCAGCATTTT; cdr3_aa: CASSLEGQGSNQPQHF
v_call: TRBV7-9; j_call: TRBJ2-5; cdr3_length: 12; clone_size: -; d_call: -; cdr3_nt: TGTGCCAGCAGCTTTGGGCCAGAGACCCAGTACTTC; cdr3_aa: CASSFGPETQYF
v_call: TRBV19; j_call: TRBJ2-7; cdr3_length: 14; clone_size: -; d_call: -; cdr3_nt: TGTGCCAGTAGTATTCTAACAGGGTCATACGAGCAGTACTTC; cdr3_aa: CASSILTGSYEQYF
v_call: TRBV19; j_call: TRBJ1-1; cdr3_length: 13; clone_size: -; d_call: -; cdr3_nt: TGTGCCACCTACTCCAGGGGTAACACTGAAGCTTTCTTT; cdr3_aa: CATYSRGNTEAFF
v_call: TRBV5-6; j_call: TRBJ2-1; cdr3_length: 15; clone_size: -; d_call: -; cdr3_nt: TGTGCCAGCAGCTTGCCTCCGTGGCTTGGCAATGAGCAGTTCTTC; cdr3_aa: CASSLPPWLGNEQFF
v_call: TRBV27; j_call: TRBJ2-7; cdr3_length: 13; clone_size: -; d_call: TRBD2; cdr3_nt: TGTGCCAGCAGTTTAGGGCGGGGGTACGAGCAGTACTTC; cdr3_aa: CASSLGRGYEQYF
v_call: TRBV6-5; j_call: TRBJ1-2; cdr3_length: 13; clone_size: few; d_call: -; cdr3_nt: TGTGCCAGCCGGGGGGCTCAAATCTATGGCTACACCTTC; cdr3_aa: CASRGAQIYGYTF
v_call: TRBV6-2/TRBV6-3; j_call: TRBJ1-6; cdr3_length: 13; clone_size: -; d_call: -; cdr3_nt: TGTGCCAGCAGTTATACAGGGAGATCACCCCTCCACTTT; cdr3_aa: CASSYTGRSPLHF
v_call: TRBV19; j_call: TRBJ1-5; cdr3_length: 13; clone_size: -; d_call: -; cdr3_nt: TGTGCCAGTAGTATAGACGGGGGTTCGGCCCAGCATTTT; cdr3_aa: CASSIDGGSAQHF
v_call: TRBV3-1/TRBV3-2; j_call: TRBJ1-4; cdr3_length: 13; clone_size: once; d_call: -; cdr3_nt: TGTGCCAGCAGCCAAGTCTATGGTGAAAAACTGTTTTTT; cdr3_aa: CASSQVYGEKLFF
v_call: TRBV5-6; j_call: TRBJ1-2; cdr3_length: 14; clone_size: -; d_call: TRBD1; cdr3_nt: TGTGCCAGCAGCGTACTACAGGGGGTGCGAGGCTACACCTTC; cdr3_aa: CASSVLQGVRGYTF
v_call: TRBV19; j_call: TRBJ2-6; cdr3_length: 16; clone_size: once; d_call: -; cdr3_nt: TGTGCCAGCGACAGGACGGCACAATCTGGGGCCAACGTCCTGACTTTC; cdr3_aa: CASDRTAQSGANVLTF
v_call: TRBV5-1; j_call: TRBJ1-4; cdr3_length: 14; clone_size: few; d_call: -; cdr3_nt: TGCGCCAGCAGCCTGGAGCGGGCGGATGAAAAACTGTTTTTT; cdr3_aa: CASSLERADEKLFF
v_call: TRBV5-5; j_call: TRBJ2-7; cdr3_length: 16; clone_size: -; d_call: -; cdr3_nt: TGTGCCAGCAGCTTGGGGGTTTTAAACAGAGCCTACGAGCAGTACTTC; cdr3_aa: CASSLGVLNRAYEQYF
v_call: TRBV18; j_call: TRBJ1-4; cdr3_length: 17; clone_size: -; d_call: TRBD1; cdr3_nt: TGTGCCAGCTCACCACCGCAGGGACAGGGATTGTATGAAAAACTGTTTTTT; cdr3_aa: CASSPPQGQGLYEKLFF
v_call: TRBV7-9; j_call: TRBJ2-5; cdr3_length: 14; clone_size: -; d_call: -; cdr3_nt: TGTGCCAGCAGCTCGGGACTGCCTCGGGAGACCCAGTACTTC; cdr3_aa: CASSSGLPRETQYF
v_call: TRBV10-3; j_call: TRBJ1-5; cdr3_length: 16; clone_size: few; d_call: -; cdr3_nt: TGTGCCATCAGTGAGTCGGGGTTCAGGGGAAATCAGCCCCAGCATTTT; cdr3_aa: CAISESGFRGNQPQHF
v_call: TRBV24-1; j_call: TRBJ1-1; cdr3_length: 17; clone_size: -; d_call: TRBD1; cdr3_nt: TGTGCCACCAGTGACCCGAGACAGGGATCGACGAACACTGAAGCTTTCTTT; cdr3_aa: CATSDPRQGSTNTEAFF
v_call: TRBV10-3; j_call: TRBJ1-5; cdr3_length: 15; clone_size: -; d_call: -; cdr3_nt: TGTGCCATCAGCGGGGGGGTATTGAGCAATCAGCCCCAGCATTTT; cdr3_aa: CAISGGVLSNQPQHF
v_call: TRBV10-3; j_call: TRBJ1-2; cdr3_length: 14; clone_size: -; d_call: TRBD1; cdr3_nt: TGTGCCATCAGGGGGGACAGGGAGGACTATGGCTACACCTTC; cdr3_aa: CAIRGDREDYGYTF
v_call: TRBV19; j_call: TRBJ1-5; cdr3_length: 14; clone_size: -; d_call: -; cdr3_nt: TGTGCCAGTAGTGACGACACCCTGAGTTGGCCCCAGCATTTT; cdr3_aa: CASSDDTLSWPQHF
v_call: TRBV11-3; j_call: TRBJ2-3; cdr3_length: 12; clone_size: -; d_call: -; cdr3_nt: TGTGCCAGCAGCCCTACGAAGGATACGCAGTATTTT; cdr3_aa: CASSPTKDTQYF
v_call: TRBV3-1/TRBV3-2; j_call: TRBJ1-1; cdr3_length: 17; clone_size: -; d_call: -; cdr3_nt: TGTGCCAGCAGCCCATACCGGACGGCGCCGGGAGACACTGAAGCTTTCTTT; cdr3_aa: CASSPYRTAPGDTEAFF
v_call: TRBV9; j_call: TRBJ1-1; cdr3_length: 15; clone_size: -; d_call: TRBD1; cdr3_nt: TGTGCCAGCAGCCCCAGGGACAGACCTTTTGGTGAAGCTTTCTTT; cdr3_aa: CASSPRDRPFGEAFF
v_call: TRBV7-3; j_call: TRBJ2-7; cdr3_length: 15; clone_size: -; d_call: -; cdr3_nt: TGTGCCAGCAGCCCACAACCTGGGCTCCACTACGAGCAGTACTTC; cdr3_aa: CASSPQPGLHYEQYF
v_call: TRBV5-6; j_call: TRBJ2-3; cdr3_length: 18; clone_size: -; d_call: TRBD1; cdr3_nt: TGTGCCAGCAGCTCGCCTACTTCGACAGGGGGGACCACAGATACGCAGTATTTT; cdr3_aa: CASSSPTSTGGTTDTQYF
v_call: TRBV5-1; j_call: TRBJ2-7; cdr3_length: 15; clone_size: -; d_call: TRBD2; cdr3_nt: TGCGCCAGCAGCTTGCAAGGCGGGGGCTCCTACGAGCAGTACTTC; cdr3_aa: CASSLQGGGSYEQYF
v_call: TRBV24-1; j_call: TRBJ1-2; cdr3_length: 16; clone_size: -; d_call: TRBD1; cdr3_nt: TGTGCCACCAGTGACAAGACAGGGGGCAGGGACTATGGCTACACCTTC; cdr3_aa: CATSDKTGGRDYGYTF
v_call: TRBV29-1; j_call: TRBJ2-7; cdr3_length: 15; clone_size: -; d_call: TRBD2; cdr3_nt: TGCAGCGTTGCGGGGGTAGCGGGAGGCTGGTACGAGCAGTACTTC; cdr3_aa: CSVAGVAGGWYEQYF
v_call: TRBV6-5; j_call: TRBJ2-5; cdr3_length: 13; clone_size: -; d_call: -; cdr3_nt: TGTGCCAGCAATAGACAGGGAGGAGAGACCCAGTACTTC; cdr3_aa: CASNRQGGETQYF
v_call: TRBV2; j_call: TRBJ1-5; cdr3_length: 13; clone_size: -; d_call: TRBD1; cdr3_nt: TGTGCCAGCAGTAGACAGGGGAGTCAGCCCCAGCATTTT; cdr3_aa: CASSRQGSQPQHF
v_call: TRBV3-1/TRBV3-2; j_call: TRBJ2-7; cdr3_length: 15; clone_size: -; d_call: -; cdr3_nt: TGTGCCAGCAGCCCCGTAGCGGCTGCCTCCTACGAGCAGTACTTC; cdr3_aa: CASSPVAAASYEQYF
v_call: TRBV19; j_call: TRBJ2-7; cdr3_length: 13; clone_size: -; d_call: -; cdr3_nt: TGTGCCAGTAGTCCCGCGGGCGTCCACGAGCAGTACTTC; cdr3_aa: CASSPAGVHEQYF
v_call: TRBV2; j_call: TRBJ1-4; cdr3_length: 15; clone_size: -; d_call: TRBD1; cdr3_nt: TGTGCCAGCAGATGGGACAGGGCAACTAATGAAAAACTGTTTTTT; cdr3_aa: CASRWDRATNEKLFF
v_call: TRBV5-6; j_call: TRBJ2-5; cdr3_length: 15; clone_size: -; d_call: -; cdr3_nt: TGTGCCAGCAGCTTGGATTTAGTCCATTCAGAGACCCAGTACTTC; cdr3_aa: CASSLDLVHSETQYF